Detailed here is one T cell receptor (beta chain). No antigen is known for it. Patients with autoimmune history or systemic immunosuppression were excluded. This entry comes from a study of OX40 agonist ivuxolimab in advanced cancers. Overall study context: Partial responses were achieved by three patients, one with hepatocellular carcinoma and two with cutaneous melanoma. Broader study findings: The specificity for antigen of the expanded peripheral T cells was not determined. The authors also found low normalized T-cell clonal expansion in some nonresponders.

The germline CDR1 and CDR2 sequences are SEHNR and FQNEAQ (reference sequence). The CDR3 covers 13 residues. With 3 bases clipped from V and 5 bases from J, the junction kept 3 bases outside the gene matches. Some clones are missing from TCRdb's copy, which holds only in-frame ones; the method was immunoSEQ multiplex PCR. In the table there are 55,000 to 90,000 clones, around 80% of which are singletons. The source material was CD4+ or CD8+ T cells sorted from blood, sampled in a trial of the OX40 agonist ivuxolimab. This chain connects TRBV7-9 to TRBJ2-5; TRBD2 agrees at 7 bases. The clonotype was recovered from an adult with an advanced solid tumor such as melanoma, head and neck, liver or kidney cancer. The CDR3 spells CASSLGGPETQYF. CDR3 bases: TGTGCCAGCAGCTTGGGAGGGCCGGAGACCCAGTACTTC.